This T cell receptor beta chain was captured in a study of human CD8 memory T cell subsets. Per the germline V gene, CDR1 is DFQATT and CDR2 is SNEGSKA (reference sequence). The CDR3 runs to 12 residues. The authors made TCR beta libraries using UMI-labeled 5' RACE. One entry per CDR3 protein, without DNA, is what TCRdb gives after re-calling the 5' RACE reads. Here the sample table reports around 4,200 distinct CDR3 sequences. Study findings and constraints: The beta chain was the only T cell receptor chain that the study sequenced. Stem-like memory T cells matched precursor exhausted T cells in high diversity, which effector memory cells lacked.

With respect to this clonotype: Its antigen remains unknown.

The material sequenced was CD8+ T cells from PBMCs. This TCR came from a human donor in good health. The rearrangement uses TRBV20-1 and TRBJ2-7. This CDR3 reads CSGRWRAYEQYF.